This T cell receptor (beta chain) was captured by sequencing in a study of a mutant IDH1 vaccine in newly diagnosed glioma. Time point described: week 47, end of study. Vaccination comprised doses that each held 300 ug of mutant IDH1 20-mer peptide, plus topical imiquimod. The assay was immunoSEQ multiplex PCR, and TCRdb's table has in-frame clones only and misses some. Among around 94,000 clones listed, approximately 89% were seen once. With respect to this clone: The antigen remains undetermined.

The germline V gene has CDR1 MNHEY and CDR2 SMNVEV (reference sequence). The V end lost 0 bases, the J end lost 4 bases, and 4 bases lay between the germline ends. This CDR3 region has 13 residues. The clonotype originates from a woman in her forties or fifties with glioma. Sequencing used PBMCs, obtained from a glioma patient whose treatment included an IDH1 peptide vaccine. The gene calls are TRBV27 and TRBJ1-5; D remains unclear. CDR3: CASSLSLNQPQHF. Written as DNA, the CDR3 is TGTGCCAGCAGTTTATCTCTAAATCAGCCCCAGCATTTT.